The 31 T cell receptor beta chains given below trace back to one sample, sequenced in a study of beta chain features in type 1 diabetes. Their recognized antigens are unknown. Regarding the study as a whole: The study found moderately but significantly shorter TCRB CDR3s in all four CD4+ subsets of Type 1 diabetes patients.

cDNA synthesis used the whole RNA isolate, giving expressed TCRB sequences. Libraries were prepared by immunoSEQ multiplex PCR; TCRdb keeps only in-frame clonotypes and omits some of them. The top ten hold about 4% of the sample, which has around 25,000 clones, approximately 69% seen once. Specimen: Tregs from blood. These receptors were taken from a man aged 18 to 29 with type 1 diabetes.

The chain combines TRBV10-2 with TRBJ2-3, with a possible D match to TRBD2 (7 bases). Germline V gene lookup returns CDR1 WSHSY and CDR2 SAAADI. V lost 9 bases, J lost 0 bases, and 16 bases lay in between. CDR3 length: 15 residues. CDR3 loop: CASAPGGVSTDTQYF. CDR3 sequence (DNA): TGCGCCAGTGCGCCGGGGGGCGTTAGCACAGATACGCAGTATTTT.

J is TRBJ2-1 and V is TRBV4-2, with 12 bases identical to TRBD1. This CDR3 has 14 amino acids. CDR1 and CDR2 (germline): LGHNA, YNFKEQ. The junction had 6 bases not matched to a gene; V was cut back by 8 bases and J by 7 bases. CDR3 nucleotide sequence: TGTGCCAGCCAAAGGGGACAGGGGGCAAATGAGCAGTTCTTC. It specifies CASQRGQGANEQFF.

This chain joins TRBV11-2 and TRBJ2-1; D is unclear. This CDR3 has 15 residues. With 6 bases removed from V and 5 bases from J, the gap between germline ends came to 17 bases. Germline V gives CDR1 SGHAT, CDR2 FQNNGV. The CDR3 reads CASRAARSPHNEQFF. Here the CDR3 DNA reads TGTGCCAGCAGAGCCGCGCGTTCCCCGCACAATGAGCAGTTCTTC.

This clone is medium-sized by share. This chain links TRBV28 with TRBJ2-3, with D tentatively TRBD2 (7 bases). Germline V gene data show CDR1 as MDHEN and CDR2 as SYDVKM. Trimming shortened V by 6 bases and J by 1 base, and 14 bases separated the two germline ends. This CDR3 has 15 amino acids. The CDR3 here is CASSSLGGGTDTQYF. The CDR3 DNA reads TGTGCCAGCAGCTCACTAGGGGGGGGCACAGATACGCAGTATTTT. Drawing the rest from reference TRBV28 and TRBJ2-3, the complete variable domain is DVKVTQSSRYLVKRTGEKVFLECVQDMDHENMFWYRQDPGLGLRLIYFSYDVKMKEKGDIPEGYSVSREKKERFSLILESASTNQTSMYLCASSSLGGGTDTQYFGPGTRLTVL.

This chain uses TRBV18 with TRBJ1-1; the match to TRBD1 covers 9 bases. CDR3 length equals 13 residues. Germline trimming cut 6 bases from V and 6 bases from J; bases unmatched to any gene: 5. Looked up from germline, CDR1 is KGHSH and CDR2 is LQKENI. The CDR3 reads CASSTQGAAEAFF. CDR3 DNA sequence: TGTGCCAGCTCCACACAGGGGGCGGCTGAAGCTTTCTTT.

The rearrangement links TRBV18 to TRBJ2-7, with TRBD1 as a possible D gene (5 bases). The CDR3 length is 14 residues. The germline gives CDR1 KGHSH, CDR2 LQKENI. With 6 bases removed from V and 2 bases from J, the gap between germline ends came to 14 bases. The CDR3 sequence: CASSLRGVAYEQYF. The CDR3 nucleotides read TGTGCCAGCTCGCTAAGGGGCGTAGCCTACGAGCAGTACTTC.

The chain employs TRBV27 and TRBJ1-2; 7 bases are shared with TRBD1. CDR1 is MNHEY, CDR2 SMNVEV, per germline (reference sequence). The CDR3 is 15 residues long. J was trimmed by 4 bases and V by 5 bases; bases with no gene match: 10. The chain's CDR3 is CASSLRQGSRYGYTF. CDR3 sequence (DNA): TGTGCCAGCAGTCTTCGACAGGGATCCCGCTATGGCTACACCTTC.

In its sample, this clone was seen once. Germline and junction disagree at one end, which may indicate a read error. CDR3 protein: CASSWTGASGKLIF. The CDR3 nucleotides read TGTGCCAGCAGTTGGACAGGGGCCTCGGGAAAACTAATTTTT. The gene calls are TRBV2 and TRBJ1-4, with 9 bases that match TRBD1. CDR3 length equals 14 residues. CDR1 and CDR2 from the germline V gene are SNHLY and FYNNEI.

The chain recombines TRBV18 with TRBJ1-2; D is perhaps TRBD1 (5 bases). The CDR3 is 13 amino acids. Trimming removed 3 bases from V and 12 bases from J, with 17 bases in between. Germline lookup yields CDR1 KGHSH and CDR2 LQKENI. The chain's CDR3 is CASSPEGMRGHTF. In nucleotides, the CDR3 is TGTGCCAGCTCACCGGAGGGCATGAGGGGCCACACCTTC.

The rearrangement uses TRBV20-1 and TRBJ2-1; no clear D. Germline V gene sequence: CDR1 DFQATT, CDR2 SNEGSKA (reference sequence). Trimming cost V 6 bases and J 3 bases, with 6 bases left between them. The CDR3 runs 11 residues. CDR3 DNA sequence: TGCAGTGCCAACAACTACAATGAGCAGTTCTTC. Protein sequence: CSANNYNEQFF.

The rearrangement joins TRBV27 to TRBJ1-1; 8 bases align to TRBD1. Per the germline V gene, CDR1 is MNHEY and CDR2 is SMNVEV (reference sequence). The CDR3 consists of 14 residues. The trim removed 8 bases at V and 0 bases at J, leaving 5 bases unmatched. The CDR3 here is CASQGQAMNTEAFF. CDR3 nucleotides: TGTGCCAGCCAGGGACAGGCGATGAACACTGAAGCTTTCTTT.

There are a few counts of this clone. The chain carries TRBV7-9 and TRBJ2-1; the match to TRBD2 covers 12 bases. From germline, CDR1 is SEHNR and CDR2 FQNEAQ (reference sequence). J was trimmed by 1 base and V by 5 bases; bases with no gene match: 12. There are 19 residues in the CDR3. CDR3 sequence: CASSTPRRGLAGSYNEQFF. The CDR3 coding sequence is TGTGCCAGCAGCACCCCCCGGAGGGGACTAGCGGGTTCCTACAATGAGCAGTTCTTC.

The chain recombines TRBV30 with TRBJ1-2, with D perhaps matching TRBD1 (5 bases). Trimming stripped 2 bases from V and 7 bases from J, with 11 bases between. Germline loops: CDR1 GTSNPN, CDR2 SVGIG (reference sequence). The CDR3 is 12 amino acids. This CDR3 is CAWSPQARGYTF. CDR3 DNA: TGTGCCTGGAGTCCACAGGCTCGTGGCTACACCTTC.

The V call is TRBV7-9, the J call TRBJ1-2; D is unresolved. The CDR3 covers 15 residues. Germline values: CDR1 SEHNR, CDR2 FQNEAQ (reference sequence). Trimming shortened V by 3 bases and J by 3 bases, and 14 bases separated the two germline ends. The CDR3 loop reads CASSFLRLSYYGYTF. The CDR3 DNA reads as TGTGCCAGCAGCTTCCTGAGACTAAGTTACTATGGCTACACCTTC.

J is TRBJ1-2 and V is TRBV15, with D unclear. CDR3 length: 15 amino acids. V lost 0 bases and J lost 2, with 10 bases in between. Looked up from germline, CDR1 is LNHNV and CDR2 is YYDKDF (reference sequence). CDR3 region: CATSRDRGSNYGYTF. In DNA, the CDR3 is TGTGCCACCAGCAGAGATCGAGGGAGCAACTATGGCTACACCTTC.

The chain joins TRBV25-1 to TRBJ2-1, with TRBD2 as a possible D gene (5 bases). With 4 bases removed from V and 7 bases from J, the gap between germline ends came to 17 bases. The CDR3 spans 15 residues. The germline CDR1 and CDR2 sequences are MGHDK and SYGVNS. CDR3 residues: CASSVAGKRTNEQFF. DNA of the CDR3: TGTGCCAGCAGTGTCGCCGGGAAGAGGACTAATGAGCAGTTCTTC. Full variable domain (remainder filled in from reference TRBV25-1 and TRBJ2-1): EADIYQTPRYLVIGTGKKITLECSQTMGHDKMYWYQQDPGMELHLIHYSYGVNSTEKGDLSSESTVSRIRTEHFPLTLESARPSHTSQYLCASSVAGKRTNEQFFGPGTRLTVL.

The J gene is TRBJ2-1, the V gene TRBV6-5; 12 nucleotides match TRBD2. Germline values: CDR1 MNHEY, CDR2 SVGAGI. Losses at the gene ends were 7 bases for V and 10 bases for J; bases not matched to a gene: 11. The CDR3 extends over 15 amino acids. CDR3 in amino acids: CASIRTSGVTYEQFF. CDR3 nucleotides: TGTGCCAGCATCAGGACTAGCGGGGTCACTTACGAGCAGTTCTTC.

This clone was found once. The rearrangement uses TRBV7-9 and TRBJ2-7, with 10 nucleotides matching TRBD1. V was pared by 2 bases and J by 3 bases, with 4 bases of the junction left unmatched. CDR3 length: 15 amino acids. Germline V gene sequence: CDR1 SEHNR, CDR2 FQNEAQ (reference sequence). CDR3 sequence reads: CASSLWDRGLYEQYF. In DNA, the CDR3 is TGTGCCAGCAGCTTATGGGACAGGGGTCTCTACGAGCAGTACTTC.

This sequence joins TRBV5-4 and TRBJ2-7, with D maybe TRBD1 (5 bases). V dropped 1 base and J dropped 3 bases, with 11 bases sitting between them. Germline-derived CDR1 and CDR2 are SGHNT and YYREEE (reference sequence). CDR3 size: 14 residues. The DNA for the CDR3 is TGTGCCAGCAGCTTGAATTTAGGGGACTACGAGCAGTACTTC. Translation gives CASSLNLGDYEQYF.

J is TRBJ2-7 and V is TRBV7-9; TRBD2 aligns across 7 bases. Germline CDR1 SEHNR, CDR2 FQNEAQ (reference sequence). V trimming: 5 bases; J trimming: 0 bases; junction bases outside the gene matches: 10. The CDR3 has 16 amino acids. CDR3 sequence reads: CASSPGGSGYSYEQYF. In DNA, the CDR3 is TGTGCCAGCAGCCCCGGGGGTAGCGGGTACTCCTACGAGCAGTACTTC.

In its sample, this clone was seen a few times. The rearrangement joins TRBV7-9 to TRBJ2-7, with 10 bases fitting TRBD2. The germline V gene has CDR1 SEHNR and CDR2 FQNEAQ (reference sequence). The trim removed 3 bases at V and 5 bases at J, leaving 4 bases unmatched. The CDR3 has 14 residues. The CDR3 loop is CASSLGLARDEQYF. CDR3 nucleotide sequence: TGTGCCAGCAGCTTGGGACTAGCGAGAGACGAGCAGTACTTC.

The rearrangement joins TRBV7-8 to TRBJ2-3; 13 nucleotides match TRBD2. CDR3 length: 17 residues. V lost 3 bases, J lost 8 bases, and 11 bases stayed unmatched. Germline CDR1 is SGHVS and CDR2 is FQNEAQ. CDR3 amino acids: CASSFTLAGGPGGTQYF. DNA for the CDR3: TGTGCCAGCAGCTTCACACTAGCGGGAGGGCCGGGGGGTACGCAGTATTTT.

The chain employs TRBV5-1 and TRBJ2-7; 10 positions agree with TRBD1. Germline CDR1 is SGHRS and CDR2 is YFSETQ. The length of the CDR3 is 15 residues. Trimming took 4 bases from V and 1 from J; bases not matched to a gene: 5. The CDR3 reads CASSRGQGISYEQYF. The CDR3 region has the DNA TGCGCCAGCAGCAGGGGACAGGGGATATCCTACGAGCAGTACTTC.

V is TRBV28 and J is TRBJ2-1, with 14 nucleotides matching TRBD2. The germline CDR1 and CDR2 sequences are MDHEN and SYDVKM. V shed 7 bases, J shed 0 bases, and the junction held 8 bases outside the gene matches. The CDR3 sequence is 18 residues long. The CDR3 nucleotides read TGTGCCAGCATCCCAGGACTAGCGGGAGGTGCCTCCTACAATGAGCAGTTCTTC. This gives the protein CASIPGLAGGASYNEQFF.

The chain employs TRBV4-3 and TRBJ2-3; TRBD2 matches 8 bases. The V gene's germline CDR1 is LGHNA and CDR2 YSLEER. Losses at the gene ends were 0 bases for V and 1 base for J; bases not matched to a gene: 3. CDR3 length: 16 amino acids. This chain's CDR3 is CASSQDGRGGTDTQYF. CDR3 coding DNA: TGCGCCAGCAGCCAAGATGGGCGGGGGGGCACAGATACGCAGTATTTT.

This clone has a handful of counts. The chain links TRBV6-1 to TRBJ1-3; 9 bases align to TRBD1. The CDR3 has 15 amino acids. Germline V lookup: CDR1 MNHNS, CDR2 SASEGT. The V segment lost 6 bases and the J segment 0 bases; nucleotides outside the gene matches: 3. Here the CDR3 DNA reads TGTGCCAGCAGAGGGGGACAGGGCTCTGGAAACACCATATATTTT. Protein sequence: CASRGGQGSGNTIYF.

J is TRBJ1-1 and V is TRBV29-1, with unresolved D. Looked up from germline, CDR1 is SQVTM and CDR2 is ANQGSEA. The germline V and J ends were trimmed by 7 bases and 1 base, with 7 bases remaining between them. This CDR3 region has 11 residues. CDR3 nucleotide sequence: TGCAGCGGTCGACAGAACACTGAAGCTTTCTTT. Translation gives CSGRQNTEAFF.

This chain joins TRBV27 and TRBJ2-7; 10 nucleotides line up with TRBD2. This CDR3 is built from 15 residues. Germline assignment: CDR1 MNHEY and CDR2 SMNVEV (reference sequence). The ends lost 6 bases at V and 0 bases at J; junction bases unmatched: 5. The CDR3 protein is CASRRTSGDSYEQYF. Written as DNA, the CDR3 is TGTGCCAGCAGGCGCACTAGCGGGGACTCCTACGAGCAGTACTTC.

V and J are TRBV10-2 and TRBJ1-6; TRBD1 matches 7 bases. The germline CDR1 and CDR2 sequences are WSHSY and SAAADI. The CDR3 runs to 15 residues. V was clipped by 3 bases and J by 7 bases; unmatched bases: 6. The CDR3 is CASSDYRGGNSPLHF. The CDR3, as DNA: TGCGCCAGCAGTGATTACAGGGGTGGAAATTCACCCCTCCACTTT.

The rearrangement uses TRBV2 and TRBJ2-5; 9 nucleotides line up with TRBD2. This CDR3 contains 16 residues. V trimming: 1 base; J trimming: 4 bases; junction bases outside the gene matches: 7. Germline V CDR1 and CDR2: SNHLY, FYNNEI. The CDR3 protein is CASSEGVAAGGETQYF. CDR3 sequence (DNA): TGTGCCAGCAGTGAAGGGGTTGCAGCGGGGGGAGAGACCCAGTACTTC. Full variable domain (rest looked up from reference TRBV2 and TRBJ2-5): EPEVTQTPSHQVTQMGQEVILRCVPISNHLYFYWYRQILGQKVEFLVSFYNNEISEKSEIFDDQFSVERPDGSNFTLKIRSTKLEDSAMYFCASSEGVAAGGETQYFGPGTRLLVL.

This clone was counted only a few times. The chain is built from TRBV7-9 and TRBJ2-2; D is perhaps TRBD1 (6 bases). The CDR3 runs to 15 residues. V dropped 5 bases and J dropped 10 bases, with 20 bases sitting between them. From germline, CDR1 is SEHNR and CDR2 FQNEAQ (reference sequence). The CDR3 loop reads CASSPGAGTRQELFF. CDR3 nucleotides: TGTGCCAGCAGCCCAGGGGCAGGGACGAGACAGGAGCTGTTTTTT.